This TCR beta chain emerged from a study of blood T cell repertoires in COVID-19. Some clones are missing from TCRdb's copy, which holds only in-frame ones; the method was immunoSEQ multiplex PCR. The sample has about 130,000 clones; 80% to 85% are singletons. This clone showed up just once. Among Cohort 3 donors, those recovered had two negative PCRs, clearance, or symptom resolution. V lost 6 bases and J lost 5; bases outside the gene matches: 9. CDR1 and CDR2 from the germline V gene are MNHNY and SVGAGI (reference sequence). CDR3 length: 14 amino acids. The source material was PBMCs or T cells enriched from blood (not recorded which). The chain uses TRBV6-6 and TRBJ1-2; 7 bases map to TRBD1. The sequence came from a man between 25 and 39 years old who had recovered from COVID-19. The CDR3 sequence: CASRPSLQGYGYTF. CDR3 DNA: TGTGCCAGCAGACCCTCCCTACAGGGGTATGGCTACACCTTC.